This TCR beta chain was identified during a study of cytomegalovirus exposure and HLA in healthy donors. Primers: 60 Vbeta forward and 13 Jbeta reverse. TCRdb keeps only in-frame clones here, not all; method: immunoSEQ multiplex PCR. In the table there are around 190,000 clones, roughly 75% of which are singletons. V shed 4 bases and J shed 8 bases, with 17 bases lying between them. Germline V gives CDR1 MNHNS, CDR2 SASEGT. CDR3 length: 15 amino acids. The chain joins TRBV6-1 to TRBJ1-4, with D possibly matching TRBD1 (5 bases). Material: PBMCs. This TCR came from a man aged 40-49 years in good health and CMV-seronegative. CDR3 protein: CASSGRRGRAEKLFF. The CDR3 DNA is TGTGCCAGCAGTGGAAGAAGGGGCAGGGCCGAAAAACTGTTTTTT.